This T cell receptor beta chain emerged from a study of cytomegalovirus exposure and HLA in healthy donors. Overall study context: Earlier work reported about 110 million unique TCR beta sequences from about 179 million T cells. General observations from the study: Among the most significant clusters, several appeared linked to common viral pathogens in a later analysis. The study put 150 to 200 TCR beta chains on its list as cytomegalovirus-associated. Clonal expansion, a later analysis showed, was greater in HLA-associated TCR beta chains than in equally common others.

With regard to this clone: What it binds is unknown.

PCR was performed using 60 Vbeta and 13 Jbeta primers. Data came from immunoSEQ multiplex PCR; TCRdb stores just in-frame clones and leaves some out. The sample holds approximately 160,000 clones, roughly 65% seen once. From germline, CDR1 is SNHLY and CDR2 FYNNEI. V dropped 6 bases and J dropped 11; count of bases not matched to a gene: 16. This CDR3 contains 15 residues. This chain joins TRBV2 and TRBJ2-4; TRBD1 matches at 7 bases. This TCR derives from a man younger than 30 in good health and CMV-seropositive. The sequencing input was PBMCs. In DNA form, the CDR3 reads TGTGCCAGCAGCCCCGGGGTGAGGGGGCAGGGGGTTCAGTACTTC. It codes for CASSPGVRGQGVQYF.